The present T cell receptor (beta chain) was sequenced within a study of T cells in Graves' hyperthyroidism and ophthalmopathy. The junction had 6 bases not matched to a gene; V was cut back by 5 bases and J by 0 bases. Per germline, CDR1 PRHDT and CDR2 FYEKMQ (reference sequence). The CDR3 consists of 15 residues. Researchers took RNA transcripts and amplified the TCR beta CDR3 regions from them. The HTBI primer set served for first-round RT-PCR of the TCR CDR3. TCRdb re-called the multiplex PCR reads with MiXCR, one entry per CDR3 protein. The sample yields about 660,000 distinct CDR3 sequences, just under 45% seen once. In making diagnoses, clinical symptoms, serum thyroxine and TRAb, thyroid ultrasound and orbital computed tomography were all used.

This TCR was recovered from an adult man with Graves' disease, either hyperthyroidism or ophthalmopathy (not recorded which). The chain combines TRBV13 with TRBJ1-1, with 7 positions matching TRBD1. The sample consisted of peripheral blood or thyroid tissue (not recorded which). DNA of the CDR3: TGTGCCAGCAGCCAGACGACAGGGTTGAACACTGAAGCTTTCTTT. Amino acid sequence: CASSQTTGLNTEAFF.